This T cell receptor beta chain was obtained from a study of T-cell reconstitution after alpha-beta-depleted transplantation in children. The study, taken as a whole, reports: Expanded clones from the graft, numbering several hundred, reportedly supplied alpha-beta T cells about two months after transplant.

The TCRbeta library was prepared with unique molecular identifiers. A single record per CDR3 protein comes from TCRdb applying MiXCR to the PCR reads. The table shows around 450,000 distinct CDR3 sequences, with around 15% occurring only once. To note about this clonotype: The antigen is unknown.

Germline CDR1 reads MGHRA; CDR2 reads YSYEKL. V was trimmed by 1 base and J by 3 bases, leaving 12 bases between them. The CDR3 has 15 amino acids. The sequence derives from a boy less than two years old who had a stem cell transplant for Wiskott-Aldrich syndrome, so the T cells may come from the graft donor. Sequencing used PBMCs, mostly from graft donor cells, obtained 360 days after TCRalphabeta/CD19-depleted stem cell transplant. J is TRBJ1-2 and V is TRBV4-1, with D tentatively TRBD1 (5 bases). CDR3 sequence reads: CASSQGGGKDYGYTF. Here the CDR3 DNA reads TGCGCCAGCAGCCAAGGCGGGGGTAAGGACTATGGCTACACCTTC.